A single sample is the source of the 24 T cell receptor beta chains below, sequenced in a study of T cells expressing NK-cell markers. Following a re-call of the 5' RACE reads, TCRdb has one entry per CDR3 protein and lacks DNA. The sample table includes hundreds of thousands of distinct CDR3 sequences. Sequenced: blood T cells: a sorted CD56 or NKG2C T cell subset, CD4+ or CD8+ T cells, or bulk PBMC T cells (not recorded which). These receptors all come from a man younger than 35 in good health.

This chain uses TRBV5-6 with TRBJ2-3. Germline V gene data show CDR1 as SGHDT and CDR2 as YYEEEE. The CDR3 runs 16 residues. CDR3 amino acids: CASSLYYRGSTDTQYF.

The rearrangement uses TRBV21-1 and TRBJ2-1; there is no DNA to check the TCRdb D call of TRBD1. TRBV21-1 is shown as a pseudogene. The CDR3 loop spans 14 amino acids. CDR3 region: CASSKHEGLNEQFF.

The chain uses TRBV20-1 and TRBJ1-2. CDR1 and CDR2 (germline): DFQATT, SNEGSKA (reference sequence). The CDR3 runs 16 residues. CDR3 protein: CSARDWAPRGYGGYTF.

The chain couples TRBV5-1 to TRBJ1-5; TCRdb's D gene call, TRBD1, goes unchecked for lack of DNA. This CDR3 has 15 residues. Per the germline V gene, CDR1 is SGHRS and CDR2 is YFSETQ. The CDR3 loop is CASSLGGGDNQPQHF.

J is TRBJ2-1 and V is TRBV5-1; with no DNA, the TCRdb D assignment of TRBD2 cannot be verified. Germline CDR1 is SGHRS and CDR2 is YFSETQ. The CDR3 is 14 amino acids. CDR3 protein: CASSSRDFYNEQFF.

CDR3 amino acids: CASSLWSGRVYTGELFF. J is TRBJ2-2 and V is TRBV27; no DNA is available, so the TRBD2 call from TCRdb remains unchecked. Germline loops: CDR1 MNHEY, CDR2 SMNVEV (reference sequence). The CDR3 covers 17 residues.

The J gene is TRBJ2-5, the V gene TRBV7-9; the TCRdb D gene call, TRBD2, has no DNA to confirm it. This CDR3 region has 16 residues. Germline loops: CDR1 SEHNR, CDR2 FQNEAQ (reference sequence). CDR3 region: CASSLVGTADQETQYF.

This chain joins TRBV27 and TRBJ2-7; TCRdb lists TRBD2, though no DNA is available to test this call. Germline V CDR1 and CDR2: MNHEY, SMNVEV (reference sequence). There are 15 residues in the CDR3. The CDR3 sequence is CASSLAAGGPGEQYF.

The J gene is TRBJ1-1, the V gene TRBV10-3. This CDR3 is 11 amino acids long. In germline, CDR1 is ENHRY, CDR2 SYGVKD. Here the CDR3 reads CAIGGNTEAFF.

The chain recombines TRBV4-2 with TRBJ2-5; TCRdb's D call of TRBD1 is untestable without DNA. Germline CDR1 and CDR2: LGHNA and YNFKEQ. CDR3 length: 15 amino acids. The CDR3 region is CASSPSTGVAETQYF.

The chain combines TRBV27 with TRBJ1-4; checking the TCRdb D call of TRBD1 is not possible without DNA. Germline CDR1 and CDR2: MNHEY and SMNVEV (reference sequence). The CDR3 runs 16 residues. The CDR3 spells CASSLSRGVTNEKLFF. The whole variable domain, remainder taken from reference TRBV27 and TRBJ1-4, is EAQVTQNPRYLITVTGKKLTVTCSQNMNHEYMSWYRQDPGLGLRQIYYSMNVEVTDKGDVPEGYKVSRKEKRNFPLILESPSPNQTSLYFCASSLSRGVTNEKLFFGSGTQLSVL.

V and J are TRBV7-6 and TRBJ2-5; no DNA is available, so the TRBD2 call from TCRdb remains unchecked. Germline V gives CDR1 SGHVS, CDR2 FNYEAQ. The length of the CDR3 is 14 residues. CDR3 amino acids: CASSFRDLQETQYF. Combining the CDR3 with reference TRBV7-6 and TRBJ2-5 gives the whole variable domain GAGVSQSPRYKVTKRGQDVALRCDPISGHVSLYWYRQALGQGPEFLTYFNYEAQQDKSGLPNDRFSAERPEGSISTLTIQRTEQRDSAMYRCASSFRDLQETQYFGPGTRLLVL.

This CDR3 is CASSSLAGIYNEQFF. The chain combines TRBV7-9 with TRBJ2-1; TCRdb's assignment of TRBD2 cannot be checked, as there is no DNA. This CDR3 is 15 amino acids long. Germline values: CDR1 SEHNR, CDR2 FQNEAQ (reference sequence).

The gene calls are TRBV20-1 and TRBJ2-1; TCRdb picks TRBD1, but there is no DNA to check that call. Germline V gene lookup returns CDR1 DFQATT and CDR2 SNEGSKA (reference sequence). This CDR3 has 17 residues. CDR3 protein: CSAMSPLGRASYNEQFF.

This chain joins TRBV7-9 and TRBJ2-5; checking the TCRdb D call of TRBD1 is not possible without DNA. Germline loops: CDR1 SEHNR, CDR2 FQNEAQ (reference sequence). This CDR3 comprises 16 residues. Here the CDR3 reads CASSARPRTGQETQYF. The variable domain in full, with the rest retrieved from reference TRBV7-9 and TRBJ2-5, is DTGVSQNPRHKITKRGQNVTFRCDPISEHNRLYWYRQTLGQGPEFLTYFQNEAQLEKSRLLSDRFSAERPKGSFSTLEIQRTEQGDSAMYLCASSARPRTGQETQYFGPGTRLLVL.

The chain is built from TRBV28 and TRBJ2-3. Germline V CDR1 and CDR2: MDHEN, SYDVKM. This CDR3 spans 12 amino acids. CDR3 sequence: CASSGVTDTQYF.

The gene calls are TRBV4-3 and TRBJ2-7; TCRdb's D gene call, TRBD2, goes unchecked for lack of DNA. Looked up from germline, CDR1 is LGHNA and CDR2 is YSLEER. The CDR3 sequence is 17 residues long. The CDR3: CASSQARGGWSSYEQYF.

The chain joins TRBV12-3 or TRBV12-4 to TRBJ2-1; with no DNA, the TCRdb D assignment of TRBD1 cannot be verified. The CDR3 length is 15 residues. The CDR3 loop is CASSFGTGYRNEQFF.

The chain joins TRBV29-1 to TRBJ2-3; TCRdb selects TRBD2, and the lack of DNA leaves this call unchecked. The CDR3 sequence is 13 residues long. The germline CDR1 and CDR2 sequences are SQVTM and ANQGSEA. The CDR3 sequence: CSVVLAGPDTQYF.

This chain uses TRBV7-2 with TRBJ2-5; as DNA is missing, the TRBD1 call by TCRdb cannot be tested. Germline values: CDR1 SGHTA, CDR2 FQGNSA. The CDR3 consists of 16 residues. CDR3 sequence: CASSLVPQPHQETQYF. The variable domain in full, with the rest retrieved from reference TRBV7-2 and TRBJ2-5, is GAGVSQSPSNKVTEKGKDVELRCDPISGHTALYWYRQSLGQGLEFLIYFQGNSAPDKSGLPSDRFSAERTGGSVSTLTIQRTQQEDSAVYLCASSLVPQPHQETQYFGPGTRLLVL.

CDR3 sequence: CATSADRVTAHNEQFF. The J gene is TRBJ2-1, the V gene TRBV15; lacking DNA, the TRBD1 call made by TCRdb goes unchecked. The CDR3 loop spans 16 amino acids. Per germline, CDR1 LNHNV and CDR2 YYDKDF (reference sequence).

V usage is TRBV6-8 and J usage is TRBJ2-3; there is no DNA to check the TCRdb D call of TRBD1. This CDR3 has 20 residues. Germline-derived CDR1 and CDR2 are MNHGY and SAAAGT. CDR3 sequence: CASSPNLIFGAGTFTDTQYF.

The chain is built from TRBV20-1 and TRBJ2-1; as DNA is missing, the TRBD2 call by TCRdb cannot be tested. This CDR3 comprises 16 residues. Germline CDR1 and CDR2: DFQATT and SNEGSKA (reference sequence). CDR3 protein: CSAGGLSKSSYNEQFF.

V and J are TRBV27 and TRBJ2-7; without DNA, the TCRdb call of TRBD2 cannot be checked. Germline-derived CDR1 and CDR2 are MNHEY and SMNVEV (reference sequence). This CDR3 contains 14 residues. Here the CDR3 reads CASSTSGRSLEQYF.